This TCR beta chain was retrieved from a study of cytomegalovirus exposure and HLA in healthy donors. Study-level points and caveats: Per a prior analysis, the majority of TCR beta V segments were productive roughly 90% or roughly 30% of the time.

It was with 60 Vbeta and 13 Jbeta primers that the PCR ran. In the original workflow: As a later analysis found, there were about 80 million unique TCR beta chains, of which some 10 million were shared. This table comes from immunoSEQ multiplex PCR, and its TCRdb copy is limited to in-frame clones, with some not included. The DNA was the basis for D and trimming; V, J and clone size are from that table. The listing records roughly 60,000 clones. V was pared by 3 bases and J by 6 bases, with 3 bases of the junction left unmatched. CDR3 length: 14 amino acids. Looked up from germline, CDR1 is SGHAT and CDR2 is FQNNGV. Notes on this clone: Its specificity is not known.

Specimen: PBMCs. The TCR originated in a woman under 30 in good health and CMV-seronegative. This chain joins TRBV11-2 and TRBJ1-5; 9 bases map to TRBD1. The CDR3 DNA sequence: TGTGCCAGCAGCTTCGACAGGGGGAGTCAGCCCCAGCATTTT. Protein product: CASSFDRGSQPQHF. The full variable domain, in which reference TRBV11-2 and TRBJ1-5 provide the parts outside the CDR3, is EAGVAQSPRYKIIEKRQSVAFWCNPISGHATLYWYQQILGQGPKLLIQFQNNGVVDDSQLPKDRFSAERLKGVDSTLKIQPAKLEDSAVYLCASSFDRGSQPQHFGDGTRLSIL.